One sample yielded the 9 T cell receptor beta chains listed below, sequenced in a study of regulatory T cells in long-lasting Graves disease (dated by TCRdb to 2020 to 2023). The library was prepared using multiplex PCR. Reads for this sample came from an Illumina HiSeq 4000. CDR3 regions were amplified by Arm-PCR with iRepertoire HTBI primers to construct TCR beta libraries. TCRdb reworked the public reads: Q25 trimming with fastp, MiXCR clone assembly, productive beta chains retained. Each entry merges the rows of one CDR3 protein and shows their most common DNA and genes. The sample includes about 310,000 distinct CDR3 sequences, with more than 15% observed a single time. The ten biggest clones cover 35% to 45% of the sample. Read against the paper, the sample's time point label means: newly diagnosed GD, antithyroid drugs for less than 3 months. For both TCR sequencing and RNA sequencing, RNA was extracted from PBMCs using TRIzol.

Sequenced material: peripheral blood mononuclear cells (PBMCs), taken at new diagnosis, from a patient treated with antithyroid drugs. These receptors were collected from a female donor with Graves disease.

This clonotype occurred many times. V usage is TRBV7-8 and J usage is TRBJ1-5; 8 bases are shared with TRBD1. This CDR3 contains 18 residues. Per germline, CDR1 SGHVS and CDR2 FQNEAQ. V was clipped by 2 bases and J by 3 bases; unmatched bases: 12. CDR3 residues: CASSLQTIDRGHNQPQHF. CDR3 coding DNA: TGTGCCAGCAGCTTACAAACCATAGACAGGGGCCACAATCAGCCCCAGCATTTT.

This clonotype was recorded at least ten times. The chain links TRBV2 to TRBJ2-1; D is tentatively TRBD1 or TRBD2 (5 bases each). Germline assignment: CDR1 SNHLY and CDR2 FYNNEI. V was pared by 11 bases and J by 6 bases, with 14 bases between. The CDR3 totals 12 residues. CDR3 nucleotides: TGTGCCGCCTTGGGGCGGGCCAATGAGCAGTTCTTC. Amino acid sequence: CAALGRANEQFF.

This clonotype was counted at least ten times. The chain is built from TRBV19 and TRBJ1-1; D is ambiguous. This CDR3 spans 14 amino acids. Germline CDR1 reads LNHDA; CDR2 reads SQIVND (reference sequence). Trimming pared 4 bases from V and 4 bases from J, leaving 13 bases between. The CDR3 DNA is TGTGCCAGTAGTAGGACGGCGTCGCGCACTGAAGCTTTCTTT. Translated, it gives CASSRTASRTEAFF.

There are a few counts of this clonotype. The chain uses TRBV27 and TRBJ1-2, with a weak D call TRBD1 (5 bases). V lost 5 bases to trimming and J lost 8 bases, with 18 bases between them. CDR1 is MNHEY and CDR2 is SMNVEV in the germline V gene (reference sequence). The CDR3 consists of 14 residues. The DNA for the CDR3 is TGTGCCAGCAGTACCTCCCGGGACCCGCGGGGCTACACCTTC. The encoded protein is CASSTSRDPRGYTF.

There are many counts of this clonotype. The rearrangement joins TRBV19 to TRBJ1-6; 9 bases are a match to TRBD1. The ends lost 5 bases at V and 9 bases at J; junction bases unmatched: 8. This CDR3 contains 15 residues. Germline CDR1 reads LNHDA; CDR2 reads SQIVND (reference sequence). The CDR3 DNA is TGTGCCAGTAGTTGGGGACAGGGAGGGTTTTCACCCCTCCACTTT. As protein: CASSWGQGGFSPLHF.

The chain carries TRBV7-9 and TRBJ1-2; 7 positions match TRBD1. The CDR3 is made up of 16 amino acids. V shed 1 base, J shed 4 bases, and the junction held 9 bases outside the gene matches. The germline V gene has CDR1 SEHNR and CDR2 FQNEAQ (reference sequence). The CDR3 protein is CASSLVGAGGRYGYTF. DNA for the CDR3: TGTGCCAGCAGCTTAGTAGGGGCAGGGGGTCGCTATGGCTACACCTTC.

The chain links TRBV7-2 to TRBJ2-7; 7 nucleotides match TRBD2. V lost 1 base, J lost 2 bases, and 5 bases stayed unmatched. The CDR3 runs 15 residues. Per the germline V gene, CDR1 is SGHTA and CDR2 is FQGNSA. CDR3 coding DNA: TGTGCCAGCAGCTTAGTGACTAGCCCTGCCTACGAGCAGTACTTC. This encodes CASSLVTSPAYEQYF.

This clonotype was found a few times. This may stem from a read error, because a much larger clone lies one nucleotide away. The CDR3 here is CASSLRDSTDTQYF. DNA for the CDR3: TGTGCCAGCAGTTTAAGGGACTCCACAGATACGCAGTATTTT. The V gene is TRBV27, the J gene TRBJ2-3; a possible D gene is TRBD2 (6 bases). Trimming stripped 2 bases from V and 2 bases from J, with 8 bases between. This CDR3 has 14 residues. Per the germline V gene, CDR1 is MNHEY and CDR2 is SMNVEV (reference sequence).

This clonotype came up many times. This chain joins TRBV28 and TRBJ1-5; D unclear. The V gene lost 7 bases and the J gene lost 7 bases, with 17 bases spanning the gap. Germline lookup yields CDR1 MDHEN and CDR2 SYDVKM. The CDR3 runs to 14 residues. The DNA for the CDR3 is TGTGCCAGCAACCACCCCTACAGTCGACAGCCCCAGCATTTT. This encodes CASNHPYSRQPQHF.